This entry lists 17 T cell receptor beta chains sequenced from one sample in a study of cytomegalovirus exposure and HLA in healthy donors. Primers: 60 Vbeta forward and 13 Jbeta reverse. Profiled with immunoSEQ multiplex PCR; TCRdb holds only in-frame clones, not every one. Found here are 150,000 to 200,000 clones, approximately 80% of them singletons; the top ten hold 2.2%. Sequencing used PBMCs. Receptors were obtained from a woman in her 30s in good health and CMV-seronegative.

The rearrangement links TRBV4-1 to TRBJ2-6; maybe TRBD1 (6 bases). The V and J ends lost 3 bases and 0 bases respectively, with 9 bases between them. This CDR3 contains 16 residues. Germline loops: CDR1 MGHRA, CDR2 YSYEKL. In nucleotides, the CDR3 is TGCGCCAGCAGCCACGGGACATGCTCTGGGGCCAACGTCCTGACTTTC. It codes for CASSHGTCSGANVLTF.

This rearrangement joins TRBV28 to TRBJ1-2, with 10 bases fitting TRBD1. The V gene's germline CDR1 is MDHEN and CDR2 SYDVKM. Trimming at V came to 5 bases and at J to 3 bases, leaving 12 bases not matched to a gene. This CDR3 is built from 17 residues. CDR3 residues: CASSRQGAFLGYYGYTF. In DNA, the CDR3 is TGTGCCAGCAGTAGACAGGGGGCATTCCTAGGCTACTATGGCTACACCTTC.

This clone has more than one count but fewer than ten. Compared with germline, one end of the junction differs, possibly owing to a read error. The V gene is TRBV4-3, the J gene TRBJ2-4; 8 bases fit TRBD1. The CDR3 runs 16 residues. Germline CDR1 LGHNA, CDR2 YSLEER. CDR3 residues: CASSQAKGQGLNSQYF. CDR3 DNA: TGCGCCAGCAGCCAAGCTAAAGGACAGGGCTTGAACAGTCAGTACTTC.

The chain couples TRBV10-1 to TRBJ2-1, with D uncertain. The CDR3 loop spans 16 amino acids. Germline V gene lookup returns CDR1 WNHNN and CDR2 SYGVQD (reference sequence). V was cut by 7 bases and J by 1 base, with 17 bases left in between. The CDR3: CASTPLGHSSYNEQFF. The CDR3 coding sequence is TGCGCCAGCACACCTCTGGGCCATAGTTCCTACAATGAGCAGTTCTTC.

The chain carries TRBV9 and TRBJ2-1; a possible D gene is TRBD2 (5 bases). Trimming took off 0 bases at V and 4 bases at J, with 8 bases between the two ends. Per the germline V gene, CDR1 is SGDLS and CDR2 is YYNGEE. CDR3 length: 14 residues. CDR3 bases: TGTGCCAGCAGCGTAGCTACGGGATACAATGAGCAGTTCTTC. This gives the protein CASSVATGYNEQFF.

The chain employs TRBV27 and TRBJ2-5; D unresolved. V shed 3 bases and J shed 1 base, with 3 bases lying between them. Germline-derived CDR1 and CDR2 are MNHEY and SMNVEV (reference sequence). This CDR3 comprises 12 residues. The chain's CDR3 is CASSFSQETQYF. The CDR3 DNA reads TGTGCCAGCAGTTTTAGCCAAGAGACCCAGTACTTC.

The V gene is TRBV28, the J gene TRBJ1-5; D call uncertain. Germline assignment: CDR1 MDHEN and CDR2 SYDVKM. V lost 6 bases and J 2 bases, leaving 11 bases between the germline ends. The CDR3 runs 14 residues. CDR3 DNA: TGTGCCAGCAGCCTCGGGTGGGGCAATCAGCCCCAGCATTTT. The encoded protein is CASSLGWGNQPQHF.

The chain couples TRBV4-1 to TRBJ2-7, with D possibly being TRBD2 (7 bases). CDR3 size: 18 residues. The V gene lost 0 bases and the J gene lost 3 bases, with 21 bases spanning the gap. Germline V CDR1 and CDR2: MGHRA, YSYEKL. CDR3 protein: CASSQDRGARNLYYEQYF. The CDR3 DNA reads TGCGCCAGCAGCCAAGATCGGGGGGCGCGGAATCTTTACTACGAGCAGTACTTC.

The chain joins TRBV19 to TRBJ2-7; perhaps TRBD1 as D (7 bases). Trimming removed 0 bases from V and 5 bases from J, with 20 bases in between. Germline V gene lookup returns CDR1 LNHDA and CDR2 SQIVND (reference sequence). CDR3 length equals 17 residues. This CDR3 reads CASSIDPWRGLRNEQYF. The CDR3 bases are TGTGCCAGTAGTATAGATCCGTGGAGGGGGCTGAGGAACGAGCAGTACTTC.

The rearrangement uses TRBV21-1 and TRBJ2-5; the table assigns TRBD2, which was not confirmed against the DNA. TRBV21-1 is tagged as a pseudogene. There are 13 residues in the CDR3. CDR3 in DNA: TGTGCCAGCAGAAGGAGACGGGGGGAGACCCAGTACTTC. Protein: CASRRRRGETQYF.

The V call is TRBV15, the J call TRBJ2-5; D might be TRBD1 (5 bases). Deletions cut 1 base from V and 2 bases from J, with 8 bases between. The CDR3 has 14 amino acids. Germline-derived CDR1 and CDR2 are LNHNV and YYDKDF (reference sequence). This CDR3 reads CATSRGAGQETQYF. CDR3 in DNA: TGTGCCACCAGCAGAGGGGCAGGGCAAGAGACCCAGTACTTC.

The V and J genes are TRBV18 and TRBJ1-2; 10 nucleotides agree with TRBD1. Germline trimming cut 3 bases from V and 5 bases from J; bases unmatched to any gene: 3. The CDR3 totals 14 residues. Germline CDR1 and CDR2: KGHSH and LQKENI. The DNA of the CDR3 is TGTGCCAGCTCACCGGGGACAGGGGATTATGGCTACACCTTC. Amino acid sequence: CASSPGTGDYGYTF.

The rearrangement uses TRBV7-2 and TRBJ1-2; no clear D. V was clipped by 2 bases and J by 4 bases, with 11 bases between them. Germline CDR1 SGHTA, CDR2 FQGNSA. There are 14 residues in the CDR3. CDR3 DNA: TGTGCCAGCAGCTTAAAGGGAGAGATCTATGGCTACACCTTC. Translation: CASSLKGEIYGYTF.

The CDR3 here is CASSLGGTSGQNEQFF. The DNA for the CDR3 is TGCGCCAGCAGCTTGGGGGGGACTAGCGGACAAAATGAGCAGTTCTTC. The V and J genes are TRBV5-1 and TRBJ2-1; 11 nucleotides align to TRBD2. V lost 0 bases to trimming and J lost 7 bases; unmatched junction nucleotides: 6. The length of the CDR3 is 16 residues. Per the germline V gene, CDR1 is SGHRS and CDR2 is YFSETQ.

This clone is a singleton in its sample. The chain is built from TRBV18 and TRBJ1-1; tentative D call: TRBD1 (6 bases). The CDR3 runs 12 residues. Germline V gene sequence: CDR1 KGHSH, CDR2 LQKENI. Trimming left V 6 bases short and J 11 bases short, with 16 bases between. CDR3 protein: CASSYLQGAAFF. In DNA, the CDR3 is TGTGCCAGCTCCTACCTACAGGGCGCGGCTTTCTTT. The whole variable domain, filled in from reference TRBV18 and TRBJ1-1, reads NAGVMQNPRHLVRRRGQEARLRCSPMKGHSHVYWYRQLPEEGLKFMVYLQKENIIDESGMPKERFSAEFPKEGPSILRIQQVVRGDSAAYFCASSYLQGAAFFGQGTRLTVV.

This clone showed up just a few times. The chain uses TRBV6-1 and TRBJ1-5; a possible D gene is TRBD1 (5 bases). V dropped 1 base and J dropped 7 bases, with 11 bases sitting between them. In germline, CDR1 is MNHNS, CDR2 SASEGT. The CDR3 runs to 14 residues. The CDR3: CASSEGGGGQPQHF. The DNA of the CDR3 is TGTGCCAGCAGTGAAGGGGGGGGAGGACAGCCCCAGCATTTT.

This sequence joins TRBV5-1 and TRBJ2-1; D possibly corresponds to TRBD1 (6 bases). Germline V lookup: CDR1 SGHRS, CDR2 YFSETQ. V shed 1 base and J shed 7 bases, with 12 bases lying between them. The CDR3 is made up of 14 amino acids. Written as DNA, the CDR3 is TGCGCCAGCAGCTTGAACAGGGTCGGAAATGAGCAGTTCTTC. This translates into CASSLNRVGNEQFF. Combining the CDR3 with reference TRBV5-1 and TRBJ2-1 gives the whole variable domain KAGVTQTPRYLIKTRGQQVTLSCSPISGHRSVSWYQQTPGQGLQFLFEYFSETQRNKGNFPGRFSGRQFSNSRSEMNVSTLELGDSALYLCASSLNRVGNEQFFGPGTRLTVL.